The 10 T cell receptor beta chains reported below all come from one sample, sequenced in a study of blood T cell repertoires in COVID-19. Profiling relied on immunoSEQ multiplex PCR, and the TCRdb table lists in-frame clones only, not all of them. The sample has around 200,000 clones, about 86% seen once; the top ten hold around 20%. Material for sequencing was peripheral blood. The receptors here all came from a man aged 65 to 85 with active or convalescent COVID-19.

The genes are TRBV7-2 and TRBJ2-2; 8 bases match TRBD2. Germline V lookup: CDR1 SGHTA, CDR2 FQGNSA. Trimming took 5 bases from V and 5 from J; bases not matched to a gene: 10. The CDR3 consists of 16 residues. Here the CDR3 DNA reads TGTGCCAGCAGCCCCTGGACTAGCCCACGAACCGGGGAGCTGTTTTTT. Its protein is CASSPWTSPRTGELFF.

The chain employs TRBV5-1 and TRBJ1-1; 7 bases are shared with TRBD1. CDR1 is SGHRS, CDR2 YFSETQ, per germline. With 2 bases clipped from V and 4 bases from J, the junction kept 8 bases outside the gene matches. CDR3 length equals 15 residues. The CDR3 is CASSFSEGAGTEAFF. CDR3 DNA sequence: TGCGCCAGCAGCTTCAGTGAGGGGGCAGGCACTGAAGCTTTCTTT.

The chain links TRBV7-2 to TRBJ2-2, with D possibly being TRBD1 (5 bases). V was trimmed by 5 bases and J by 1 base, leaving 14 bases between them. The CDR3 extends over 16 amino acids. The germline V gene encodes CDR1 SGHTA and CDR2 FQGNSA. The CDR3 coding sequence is TGTGCCAGCAGCCCCCATCACAGGAGGAACACCGGGGAGCTGTTTTTT. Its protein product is CASSPHHRRNTGELFF.

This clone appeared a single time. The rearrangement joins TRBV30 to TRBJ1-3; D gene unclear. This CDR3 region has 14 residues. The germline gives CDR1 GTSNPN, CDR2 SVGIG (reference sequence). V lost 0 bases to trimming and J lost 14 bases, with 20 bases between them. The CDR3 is CAWSVLGTHRTLYF. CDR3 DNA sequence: TGTGCCTGGAGTGTACTAGGAACACACCGTACTCTATATTTT.

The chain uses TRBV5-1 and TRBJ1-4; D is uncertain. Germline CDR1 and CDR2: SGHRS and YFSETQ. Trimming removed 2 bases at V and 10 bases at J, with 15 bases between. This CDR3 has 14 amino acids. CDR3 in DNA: TGCGCCAGCAGCTTAAGTCGGCAGGCAGGAAAACTGTTTTTT. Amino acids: CASSLSRQAGKLFF.

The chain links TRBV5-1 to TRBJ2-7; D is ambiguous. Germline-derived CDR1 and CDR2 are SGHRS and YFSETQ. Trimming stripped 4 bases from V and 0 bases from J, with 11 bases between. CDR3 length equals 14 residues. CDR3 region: CASSLGYSSYEQYF. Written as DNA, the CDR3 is TGCGCCAGCAGCCTGGGTTACAGCTCCTACGAGCAGTACTTC.

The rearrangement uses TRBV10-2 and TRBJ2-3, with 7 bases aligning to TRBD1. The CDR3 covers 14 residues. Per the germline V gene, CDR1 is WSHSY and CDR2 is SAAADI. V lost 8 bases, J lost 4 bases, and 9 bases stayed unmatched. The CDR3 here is CASSDRRRADTQYF. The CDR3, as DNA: TGCGCCAGCTCGGACAGGCGGAGAGCAGATACGCAGTATTTT.

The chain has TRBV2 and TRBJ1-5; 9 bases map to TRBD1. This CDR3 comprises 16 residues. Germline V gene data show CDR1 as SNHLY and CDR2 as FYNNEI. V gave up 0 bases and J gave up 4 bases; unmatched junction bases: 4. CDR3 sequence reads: CASSEAMGQGNQPQHF. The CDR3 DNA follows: TGTGCCAGCAGTGAAGCGATGGGACAGGGTAATCAGCCCCAGCATTTT.

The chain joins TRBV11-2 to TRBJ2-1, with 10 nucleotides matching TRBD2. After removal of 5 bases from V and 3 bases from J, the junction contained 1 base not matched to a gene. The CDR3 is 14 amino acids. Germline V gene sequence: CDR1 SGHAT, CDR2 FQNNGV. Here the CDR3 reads CASSLAGDYNEQFF. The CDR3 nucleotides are TGTGCCAGCAGCCTAGCGGGGGACTACAATGAGCAGTTCTTC.

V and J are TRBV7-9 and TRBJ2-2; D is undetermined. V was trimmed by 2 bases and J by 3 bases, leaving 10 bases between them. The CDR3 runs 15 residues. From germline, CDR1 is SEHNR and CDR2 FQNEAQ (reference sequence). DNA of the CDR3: TGTGCCAGCAGCTTAACTCAGGCTGACACCGGGGAGCTGTTTTTT. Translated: CASSLTQADTGELFF. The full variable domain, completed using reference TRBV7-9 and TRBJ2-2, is DTGVSQNPRHKITKRGQNVTFRCDPISEHNRLYWYRQTLGQGPEFLTYFQNEAQLEKSRLLSDRFSAERPKGSFSTLEIQRTEQGDSAMYLCASSLTQADTGELFFGEGSRLTVL.